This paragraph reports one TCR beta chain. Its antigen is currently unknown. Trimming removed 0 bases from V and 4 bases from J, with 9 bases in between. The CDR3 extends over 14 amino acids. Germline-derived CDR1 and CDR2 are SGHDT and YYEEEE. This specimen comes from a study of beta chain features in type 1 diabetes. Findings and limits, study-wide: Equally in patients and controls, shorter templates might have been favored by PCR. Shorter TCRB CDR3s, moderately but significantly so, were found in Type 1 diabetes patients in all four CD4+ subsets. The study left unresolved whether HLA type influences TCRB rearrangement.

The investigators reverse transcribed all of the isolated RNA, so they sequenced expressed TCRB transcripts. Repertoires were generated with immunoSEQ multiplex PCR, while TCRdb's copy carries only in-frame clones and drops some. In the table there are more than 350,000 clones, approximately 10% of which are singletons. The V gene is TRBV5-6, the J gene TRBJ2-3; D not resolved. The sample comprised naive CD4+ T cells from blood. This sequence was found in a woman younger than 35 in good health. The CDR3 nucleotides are TGTGCCAGCAGCTTGGACCTTCCGGCAGATACGCAGTATTTT. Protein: CASSLDLPADTQYF.